The present TCR beta chain was sequenced within a study of shared clonotypes between healthy human individuals. Study details: Donors had three CD4 naive, three CD4 memory, two CD8 naive and one CD8 memory plate apiece.

From CD4+ cells came CD45RA+ naive and CD45RA-negative memory subsets. Findings and limits, study-wide: The low donor count limited represented genetic and exposure-history diversity.

Details on this clone: Its antigen is still unknown.

On sorted subsets, replicate PCRs used 150 to 250 ng DNA, or around 30,000 T cell genomes. Some clones are missing from TCRdb's copy, which holds only in-frame ones; the method was immunoSEQ multiplex PCR. The sample carries some 1,600,000 clones, approximately 98% recorded once. Trimming stripped 5 bases from V and 5 bases from J, with 7 bases between. Germline lookup yields CDR1 SEHNR and CDR2 FQNEAQ (reference sequence). This CDR3 is built from 11 residues. This receptor was taken from a man between 25 and 39 years old in good health. Source material: naive CD4+ T cells sorted from blood. As to subset: CD45RA+ positively selected. This chain joins TRBV7-9 and TRBJ2-7; no clear D gene. The CDR3 DNA reads as TGTGCCAGCAGCCTCCGCAACGAGCAGTACTTC. This translates into CASSLRNEQYF.